This TCR beta chain was sequenced for a study of shared clonotypes between healthy human individuals (TCRdb year 2020). For the study in its entirety: Three men and two women, aged 18 to 49 years, made up the cohort. For each donor, three plates each were used for CD4 naive and CD4 memory, two plates were used for CD8 naive, and one plate was used for CD8 memory. To estimate repertoire size and how much clonotype sharing occurs between individuals, the study deeply sequenced the blood TCR repertoires of about five healthy adults. To increase sequencing depth and limit assay-specific biases, different laboratories used diverse techniques to prepare libraries and sequence TCR repertoires. Each donor's leukapheresis produced roughly between roughly 0.85 and 9.5 billion PBMCs.

Here is what the overall study found, with its caveats: Naive subsets generally had larger estimated clonotype richness than memory subsets. Roughly 5% of naive CD4, roughly 3.6% of naive CD8, 2.3% of memory CD4, and about 0.4% of memory CD8 clonotypes were shared across a few donors. Sampling was restricted to blood, and TCR repertoires in tissue are likely to differ from TCR repertoires in blood. Pairwise subsampling led to the expectation that sequencing depth would affect the degree of clonotype sharing among donors. Compared with non-shared clonotypes, clonotypes shared by all four sorted-subset donors had higher generation probabilities. Incomplete sequencing was indicated by rarefaction of sorted-subset datasets, despite the large sequencing depth. The genetic and exposure-history diversity represented was limited by the small number of donors.

V drops 1 base and J drops 8 bases, leaving 8 bases in between. In the germline V gene, CDR1 corresponds to MGHRA and CDR2 to YSYEKL. The CDR3 contains 13 residues, cysteine and phenylalanine counted. CDR3 DNA is the only sequence kept; it has 39 bases, read in frame from the first base. As for this clone: The antigen it binds to is not known. No much larger clone exists at a distance of one base, and base qualities are not known.

The donors were healthy, HIV-negative adults who had no recently reported acute infections or vaccinations. All donors were Caucasian adults living in Nashville, Tennessee, USA. CD4+ T cells were enriched through magnetic negative selection, after which naive cells were positively selected on CD45RA and the remaining negative fraction served as the memory subset. After blood collection by leukapheresis, PBMCs were isolated using Ficoll-Histopaque density gradient centrifugation and then cryopreserved in the vapor phase of liquid nitrogen. Analytical flow cytometry was used to check the purity and quantity of every magnetically sorted T cell population. From each sorted fraction, genomic DNA was isolated and quantified by UV absorbance on a Nanodrop 2000c. Using the deep immunoSEQ assay, multiplex PCR amplified TCR CDR3 regions from genomic DNA. Extracted genomic DNA from each cell subset was spread evenly across all wells of several immunoSEQ 96-well plates, with each plate serving as a replicate. For sorted subsets, about 210 ng of genomic DNA, equivalent to tens of thousands of T cell genomes, went into each replicate PCR. Purified libraries were measured with a Qubit 3.0 fluorometer, size-checked on a Bioanalyzer 2100, and measured again with the KAPA Library Quantification kit. A separate single-read 150-cycle Illumina NextSeq 550 flow cell was used to sequence each immunoSEQ 96-well plate. The paper's processing steps were these. Because the immunoSEQ output held only junctional sequences and lacked quality scores, the filtering could not match the filtering applied to full-length reads. To assign V/J genes and CDR3, sequences were annotated using PyIR, a Python wrapper for IgBLAST v1.9, with IMGT germline references. Reads with weak V/J assignments (E-value above 1e-6), missing CDR3, stop codons, out-of-frame junctions, or ambiguous translated residues were removed. A V3J clonotype was defined by an identical inferred V gene, J gene, and CDR3 amino acid sequence. Percentage overlap between repertoires was computed as shared unique clonotypes divided by the size of the smaller repertoire. Three approaches were used to assess repertoire richness: RTK rarefaction, the Chao1 estimator, and Recon v2.1 estimates of unobserved clonotypes. Generation probabilities for all TCRbeta clonotypes obtained by the gDNA method from a handful of donors were computed using OLGA. The table was pulled from immuneACCESS by TCRdb, which kept in-frame rearrangements only. Such tables lose some clones; where checked, under half of the loss comes from unresolved V genes, and the rest has no known cause. V and J calls and clone size come straight from that table; D and trimming were deduced from the DNA. The sample records fewer than 2.5 million clones, 90% to 95% of which are singletons. Of the sample, 0.36% falls within the top ten clones.

The sample comprised naive CD4+ T cells from PBMCs. Sample cell subset or site, as interpreted from the label and publication: CD45RA+ positively selected. The rearrangement combines TRBV4-1 with TRBJ2-2; a confident D gene designation cannot be given. The TCR sequence derives from a man aged 18 to 29 in good health. Some clones in this sample may be carry-over from other donors' samples. CDR3 reads: CASSQVGEGELFF. The base sequence is TGCGCCAGCAGCCAAGTAGGTGAGGGGGAGCTGTTTTTT.